A selection of T cell receptor beta chains follows, all from one sample in a study of shared clonotypes between healthy human individuals. Sequencing used immunoSEQ multiplex PCR; TCRdb keeps in-frame clones, though not all of them. In the table there are approximately 2.5 million clones, around 90% of which are singletons. Sample: naive CD4+ T cells sorted from blood. The receptors here all came from a young man in good health. CDR3s include the opening cysteine and the closing phenylalanine or tryptophan. D genes are given only for firm matches. Clone sizes are given selectively: once, few, many, or a class where the clone is expanded.

. TRBJ2-2 . 14 TRBV5-3 TGTGCCAGAAGCTGGCGGGGGCGAACCGGGGAGCTGTTTTTT CARSWRGRTGELFF
. TRBJ1-1 . 11 TRBV28 TGTGCCAGCAGTCCCGGGGGGGGAGCTTTCTTT CASSPGGGAFF
. TRBJ2-1 . 13 TRBV19 TGTGCCAGTAGACAGGACAGACACAATGAGCAGTTCTTC CASRQDRHNEQFF
. TRBJ2-1 . 14 TRBV18 TGTGCCAGCTCGCTTAGAACGGGGGCCGATGAGCAGTTCTTC CASSLRTGADEQFF
TRBD2 TRBJ2-5 . 14 TRBV15 TGTGCCACCCGAAGCGGGGGTGATAAGAGAACCCAGTACTTC CATRSGGDKRTQYF
TRBD1 TRBJ2-7 . 12 TRBV6-5 TGTGCCAGCAGTTCGCGGACAGGGCCTCCTCACTTC CASSSRTGPPHF
TRBD2 TRBJ2-3 . 14 TRBV7-2 TGTGCCAGCAGCTCTAGCGGGAGCACAGATACGCAGTATTTT CASSSSGSTDTQYF
. TRBJ1-4 once 15 TRBV6-6 TGTGCCAGCATGGGACCGGGACTGGATAATGAAAAACTGTTTTTT CASMGPGLDNEKLFF
TRBD2 TRBJ2-7 . 13 TRBV5-1 TGCGCCAGCGGAGGGACTAGCGGCTACGAGCAGTACTTC CASGGTSGYEQYF
. TRBJ2-7 . 16 TRBV9 TGTGCCAGCAGCGACTCCTCAGGGGTGGGTCACTACGAGCAGTACTTC CASSDSSGVGHYEQYF
. TRBJ2-3 . 13 TRBV5-8 TGTGCCAGCAGATGGAGGGGCACAGATACGCAGTATTTT CASRWRGTDTQYF
TRBD2 TRBJ2-3 . 15 TRBV7-2 TGTGCCAGCAGCGCTAGGACTAGCCGCACAGATACGCAGTATTTT CASSARTSRTDTQYF
. TRBJ1-1 once 13 TRBV6-5 TGTGCCAGCAGTTACTCGGGCGAGGGGAAGACTTTCTTT CASSYSGEGKTFF
. TRBJ2-7 . 13 TRBV2 TGTGCCAGCACCCGGGGACGCTCCTACGAGCAGTACTTC CASTRGRSYEQYF
TRBD2 TRBJ2-1 . 14 TRBV7-9 TGTGCCAGCAGCTCGGGACTAGTCCGCAATGAGCAGTTCTTC CASSSGLVRNEQFF
. TRBJ2-2 . 15 TRBV5-6 TGTGCCAGCAGCTTGCTCATGGAAGACACCGGGGAGCTGTTTTTT CASSLLMEDTGELFF
TRBD1 TRBJ2-2 . 15 TRBV18 TGTGCCAGCTCATCAAGGACAGGGAACACCGGGGAGCTGTTTTTT CASSSRTGNTGELFF
. TRBJ2-6 once 14 TRBV6-4 TGTGCCAGCAGAACCGTAGCTGGGGCCAACGTCCTGACTTTC CASRTVAGANVLTF
TRBD1 TRBJ1-2 . 14 TRBV10-3 TGTGCCATCAGTGCGACAGGGTTCGGCTATGGCTACACCTTC CAISATGFGYGYTF
TRBD2 TRBJ2-7 . 15 TRBV7-2 TGTGCCAGCAGAGCAGTACTAGCGGGAGCCTACGAGCAGTACTTC CASRAVLAGAYEQYF
TRBD1 TRBJ2-7 . 14 TRBV28 TGTGCCAGCGTACCGGGACAGGCAGTTTACGAGCAGTACTTC CASVPGQAVYEQYF
TRBD1 TRBJ2-2 . 16 TRBV5-4 TGTGCCAGCAGCGCGCAGGGGGTCGCGAACACCGGGGAGCTGTTTTTT CASSAQGVANTGELFF